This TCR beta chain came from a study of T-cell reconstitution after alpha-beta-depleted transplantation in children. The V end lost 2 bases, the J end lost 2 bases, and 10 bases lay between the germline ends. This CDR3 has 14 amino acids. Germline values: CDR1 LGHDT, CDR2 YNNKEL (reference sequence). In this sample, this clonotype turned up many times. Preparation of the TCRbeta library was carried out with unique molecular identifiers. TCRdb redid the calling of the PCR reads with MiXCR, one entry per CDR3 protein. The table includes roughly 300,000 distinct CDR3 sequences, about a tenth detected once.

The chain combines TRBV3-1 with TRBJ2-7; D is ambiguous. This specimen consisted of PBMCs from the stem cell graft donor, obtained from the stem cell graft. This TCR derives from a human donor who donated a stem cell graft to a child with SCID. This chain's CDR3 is CASSQQSPTYEQYF. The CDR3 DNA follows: TGTGCCAGCAGCCAACAGAGTCCCACCTACGAGCAGTACTTC.